These 27 T cell receptor beta chains originate from one sample sequenced in a study of blood T cell repertoires in COVID-19. Profiled with immunoSEQ multiplex PCR; TCRdb holds only in-frame clones, not every one. This sample has 280,000 or so clones, with approximately 83% found just once. Sequencing input: PBMCs or T cells enriched from blood (not recorded which). The receptors were sampled from a man younger than 45 who had recovered from COVID-19.

For this clone: A read error may account for a junction end that differs from germline. The chain employs TRBV29-1 and TRBJ1-1; D is ambiguous. Germline V CDR1 and CDR2: SQVTM, ANQGSEA. The length of the CDR3 is 11 residues. CDR3 in amino acids: CSVLQNTEAFF. The CDR3 DNA reads as TGCAGCGTTCTCCAAAACACCGAAGCTTTCTTT.

The rearrangement links TRBV28 to TRBJ1-5; D is unclear. The CDR3 totals 15 residues. From germline, CDR1 is MDHEN and CDR2 SYDVKM. V dropped 2 bases and J dropped 4 bases, with 12 bases sitting between them. In DNA, the CDR3 is TGTGCCAGCAGTTTACCGCTGGGCCCTAATCAGCCCCAGCATTTT. Translating it yields CASSLPLGPNQPQHF.

The V call is TRBV5-6, the J call TRBJ1-2; maybe TRBD1 (6 bases). Germline values: CDR1 SGHDT, CDR2 YYEEEE. This CDR3 spans 17 amino acids. Trimming shortened V by 0 bases and J by 4 bases, and 19 bases separated the two germline ends. CDR3 DNA: TGTGCCAGCAGCTTGGCCTCGGCATTAGGGGGTATCTATGGCTACACCTTC. This gives the protein CASSLASALGGIYGYTF.

The chain combines TRBV2 with TRBJ1-3, with D tentatively TRBD1 (5 bases). CDR3 length: 13 residues. Trimming took 6 bases from V and 0 from J, leaving 6 bases between them. Germline V gene data show CDR1 as SNHLY and CDR2 as FYNNEI. DNA for the CDR3: TGTGCCAGCAGCCAGGGCTCTGGAAACACCATATATTTT. This encodes CASSQGSGNTIYF.

This clone was detected once. The V gene is TRBV10-3, the J gene TRBJ1-3, with TRBD1 matching over 8 bases. The V and J ends lost 2 bases and 4 bases, in that order; junction bases with no gene match: 1. In germline, CDR1 is ENHRY, CDR2 SYGVKD. The CDR3 spans 14 residues. The DNA of the CDR3 is TGTGCCATCAGTGAGCGGACAGGGGGAAACACCATATATTTT. Its translation is CAISERTGGNTIYF.

The chain is built from TRBV5-1 and TRBJ1-1, with TRBD1 identical over 9 bases. The ends lost 0 bases at V and 5 bases at J; junction bases unmatched: 8. The CDR3 covers 16 residues. Germline CDR1 SGHRS, CDR2 YFSETQ. CDR3 DNA sequence: TGCGCCAGCAGCTTGGATGGACAGGGGACAGGGACTGAAGCTTTCTTT. This translates into CASSLDGQGTGTEAFF.

J is TRBJ2-5 and V is TRBV2, with 7 bases that match TRBD2. CDR3 size: 15 residues. The germline V gene encodes CDR1 SNHLY and CDR2 FYNNEI. V trimming: 1 base; J trimming: 5 bases; junction bases outside the gene matches: 7. The CDR3 bases are TGTGCCAGCAGTGAAGACCGGGGAGGGGTCGAGACCCAGTACTTC. It encodes CASSEDRGGVETQYF.

The V and J genes are TRBV21-1 and TRBJ1-1; no check of the table's D call, TRBD1, against the DNA was made. TRBV21-1 has pseudogene status. The CDR3 has 14 residues. The CDR3 here is CATTLPQGRLGAFF. The CDR3, as DNA: TGTGCCACCACGCTGCCACAGGGACGACTGGGAGCTTTCTTT.

This clone was counted a few times. The chain links TRBV19 to TRBJ1-2, with 9 bases that match TRBD1. V was pared by 5 bases and J by 6 bases, with 10 bases of the junction left unmatched. The CDR3 totals 15 residues. Per germline, CDR1 LNHDA and CDR2 SQIVND (reference sequence). CDR3 nucleotides: TGTGCCAGTAGTCCTTCCGGGACAGGGTACCATGGCTACACCTTC. It specifies CASSPSGTGYHGYTF.

This chain connects TRBV5-4 to TRBJ1-4, with 7 bases matching TRBD1. The germline gives CDR1 SGHNT, CDR2 YYREEE (reference sequence). V lost 3 bases, J lost 0 bases, and 2 bases stayed unmatched. The length of the CDR3 is 15 residues. The chain's CDR3 is CASSSRGTTNEKLFF. In DNA, the CDR3 is TGTGCCAGCAGCTCCAGGGGGACAACTAATGAAAAACTGTTTTTT.

The chain joins TRBV14 to TRBJ2-2, with no clear D. V lost 5 bases and J lost 2, with 6 bases in between. Germline V gene sequence: CDR1 SGHDN, CDR2 FVKESK. The CDR3 loop spans 13 amino acids. In DNA, the CDR3 is TGTGCCAGCAGCGAAGCTAACACCGGGGAGCTGTTTTTT. Protein: CASSEANTGELFF.

Points on this clone: Additional DNA sequences in this sample encode the identical CDR3. The rearrangement joins TRBV12-3 or TRBV12-4 to TRBJ1-1; D ambiguous. CDR3 length: 13 amino acids. Trimming took off 2 bases at V and 3 bases at J, with 7 bases between the two ends. This chain's CDR3 is CASSLRRDTEAFF. DNA for the CDR3: TGTGCCAGCAGTTTACGTCGGGACACTGAAGCTTTCTTT.

V is TRBV2 and J is TRBJ1-1; TRBD1 aligns across 7 bases. The ends lost 5 bases at V and 6 bases at J; junction bases unmatched: 9. The CDR3 runs 14 residues. Germline values: CDR1 SNHLY, CDR2 FYNNEI. The CDR3 loop reads CASSRDGQGAEAFF. The CDR3 nucleotides are TGTGCCAGCAGTCGGGACGGTCAGGGGGCTGAAGCTTTCTTT.

The gene calls are TRBV3-1 (or the pseudogene TRBV3-2) and TRBJ2-7; D not resolved. The germline V and J ends were trimmed by 1 base and 7 bases, with 11 bases remaining between them. Germline values: CDR1 LGHDT, CDR2 YNNKEL (reference sequence). CDR3 length equals 13 residues. The CDR3 region has the DNA TGTGCCAGCAGCCAAGTGTATCCTCCTGAGCAGTACTTC. This translates into CASSQVYPPEQYF.

A word on this clone: This sample also contains other DNA sequences that code for the same CDR3. The V gene is TRBV25-1, the J gene TRBJ1-1, with D tentatively TRBD1 (5 bases). This CDR3 contains 13 residues. Trimming removed 5 bases at V and 1 base at J, with 8 bases between. Germline loops: CDR1 MGHDK, CDR2 SYGVNS. In DNA form, the CDR3 reads TGTGCCAGCAGTTGGGGGGGGAACACTGAAGCTTTCTTT. It is translated as CASSWGGNTEAFF.

The table lists this clone with a count of one. The V gene is TRBV4-3, the J gene TRBJ1-2, with D maybe TRBD1 (6 bases). V was trimmed by 4 bases and J by 6 bases, leaving 15 bases between them. The CDR3 loop spans 14 amino acids. Germline V gene data show CDR1 as LGHNA and CDR2 as YSLEER. The CDR3 DNA reads as TGCGCCAGCAGCCCCAATCGGGGGGCGGATGGCTACACCTTC. Its translation: CASSPNRGADGYTF.

V usage is TRBV7-9 and J usage is TRBJ1-5; D is undetermined. V lost 3 bases and J lost 0, with 18 bases in between. CDR1 and CDR2 (germline): SEHNR, FQNEAQ (reference sequence). This CDR3 contains 18 residues. The CDR3 bases are TGTGCCAGCAGCTTGGGCCGGTCTCTTTTGGATAGCAATCAGCCCCAGCATTTT. Protein sequence: CASSLGRSLLDSNQPQHF.

The gene calls are TRBV29-1 and TRBJ2-5; D call uncertain. V gave up 5 bases and J gave up 0 bases, with 7 bases separating them. The CDR3 spans 12 residues. Germline lookup yields CDR1 SQVTM and CDR2 ANQGSEA. The CDR3 DNA sequence: TGCAGCGTTAGAAGAGACCAAGAGACCCAGTACTTC. It is translated as CSVRRDQETQYF.

The J gene is TRBJ1-4, the V gene TRBV7-2; TRBD1 agrees at 7 bases. Trimming cost V 2 bases and J 0 bases; bases outside gene matches: 0. Germline V gene lookup returns CDR1 SGHTA and CDR2 FQGNSA. This CDR3 has 15 residues. The CDR3 reads CASSLQGATNEKLFF. The CDR3 DNA sequence: TGTGCCAGCAGCTTACAGGGGGCAACTAATGAAAAACTGTTTTTT.

The chain links TRBV7-9 to TRBJ1-2, with D perhaps matching TRBD1 (6 bases). V gave up 5 bases and J gave up 4 bases, with 11 bases separating them. The CDR3 sequence is 13 residues long. CDR1 and CDR2 (germline): SEHNR, FQNEAQ (reference sequence). CDR3 coding DNA: TGTGCCAGCAGCGGGGACACCATCTATGGCTACACCTTC. This encodes CASSGDTIYGYTF.

The rearrangement links TRBV7-9 to TRBJ1-4; D call uncertain. The V end lost 5 bases, the J end lost 5 bases, and 12 bases lay between the germline ends. The CDR3 contains 14 residues. Germline V gene sequence: CDR1 SEHNR, CDR2 FQNEAQ (reference sequence). CDR3 sequence (DNA): TGTGCCAGCAGCAGAAGACGGGAAAATGAAAAACTGTTTTTT. Protein: CASSRRRENEKLFF.

V is TRBV11-2 and J is TRBJ1-5, with D perhaps TRBD1 (5 bases). Germline-derived CDR1 and CDR2 are SGHAT and FQNNGV. The V gene lost 5 bases and the J gene lost 4 bases, with 12 bases spanning the gap. The CDR3 spans 14 residues. CDR3 sequence (DNA): TGTGCCAGCAGCGAAGTTCCAGGGAATCAGCCCCAGCATTTT. Amino acids: CASSEVPGNQPQHF.

In DNA, the CDR3 is TGTGCCAGCAGTTCAGGACAGGAAAACACCATATATTTT. Protein sequence: CASSSGQENTIYF. The rearrangement uses TRBV7-9 and TRBJ1-3, with TRBD1 matching over 7 bases. V was pared by 6 bases and J by 6 bases, with 5 bases of the junction left unmatched. The CDR3 is made up of 13 amino acids. Looked up from germline, CDR1 is SEHNR and CDR2 is FQNEAQ (reference sequence).

The chain recombines TRBV5-5 with TRBJ1-1; 8 bases map to TRBD1. The CDR3 is made up of 15 amino acids. CDR1 and CDR2 from the germline V gene are SGHKS and YYEKEE (reference sequence). V was clipped by 3 bases and J by 5 bases; unmatched bases: 9. Here the CDR3 DNA reads TGTGCCAGCAGCTCTTTAGGACAGGGTGGGACTGAAGCTTTCTTT. Translated: CASSSLGQGGTEAFF.

The CDR3 DNA sequence: TGTGCCAGCAGTTACTCGATGGCAGGGGGCTATGGCTACACCTTC. The encoded protein is CASSYSMAGGYGYTF. The gene calls are TRBV6-5 and TRBJ1-2; 7 bases map to TRBD1. V gave up 0 bases and J gave up 4 bases; unmatched junction bases: 5. The CDR3 is made up of 15 amino acids. The V gene's germline CDR1 is MNHEY and CDR2 SVGAGI.

The CDR3 sequence is CASSHNPSGYGYTF. DNA for the CDR3: TGTGCCAGCAGCCATAACCCATCCGGGTATGGCTACACCTTC. The chain combines TRBV3-1 (or the pseudogene TRBV3-2) with TRBJ1-2, with D uncertain. The CDR3 spans 14 residues. The V gene's germline CDR1 is LGHDT and CDR2 YNNKEL (reference sequence). The V gene lost 3 bases and the J gene lost 5 bases, with 13 bases spanning the gap.

The genes are TRBV30 and TRBJ2-1, with 7 bases that match TRBD1. CDR3 length: 15 residues. Germline values: CDR1 GTSNPN, CDR2 SVGIG (reference sequence). The junction had 3 bases not matched to a gene; V was cut back by 1 base and J by 0 bases. The CDR3: CAWSEGTVSYNEQFF. CDR3 sequence (DNA): TGTGCCTGGAGTGAAGGGACAGTCTCCTACAATGAGCAGTTCTTC.